The text below deals with one TCR beta chain. Profiling relied on immunoSEQ multiplex PCR, and the TCRdb table lists in-frame clones only, not all of them. The data contain a few hundred thousand clones, about 89% of them singletons. V was clipped by 6 bases and J by 5 bases; unmatched bases: 8. The CDR3 is 14 amino acids. From germline, CDR1 is MNHNY and CDR2 SVGAGI (reference sequence). The data were taken from a study of blood T cell repertoires in COVID-19. V and J are TRBV6-6 and TRBJ1-1; 8 bases agree with TRBD1. Sequenced: peripheral blood. The TCR comes from a woman aged 45-65 years who had recovered from COVID-19. The chain's CDR3 is CASSGQGRGTEAFF. The CDR3 DNA follows: TGTGCCAGCAGCGGACAGGGAAGGGGAACTGAAGCTTTCTTT.